This is a list of T cell receptor beta chains from one sample in a study of blood T cell repertoires in COVID-19. Profiled with immunoSEQ multiplex PCR; TCRdb holds only in-frame clones, not every one. This repertoire shows approximately 410,000 clones, 86% found once; its top ten account for approximately 1.5%. The sample was peripheral blood. These receptors all come from a woman in her thirties with active or convalescent COVID-19. CDR3s include the opening cysteine and the closing phenylalanine or tryptophan. Each record gives: clone size, V gene, D gene, J gene, CDR3 DNA, CDR3 protein. A D gene is named only where the DNA matches it firmly. The size of a clone is reported for some rows only, either as once, few or many, or as a class for expanded clones.

clone size: .
V gene: TRBV3-1/TRBV3-2
D gene: .
J gene: TRBJ2-1
CDR3 DNA: TGTGCCAGCAGCCAAGTCACGCTAGCGAGATCGGGTGTCGATGAGCAGTTCTTC
CDR3 protein: CASSQVTLARSGVDEQFF

clone size: .
V gene: TRBV6-5
D gene: .
J gene: TRBJ1-2
CDR3 DNA: TGTGCCAGCATTTCGAGCCGGGTACTTAACTATGGCTACACCTTC
CDR3 protein: CASISSRVLNYGYTF

clone size: .
V gene: TRBV28
D gene: .
J gene: TRBJ1-5
CDR3 DNA: TGTGCCAGCAGGTCGGAGAATCAGCCCCAGCATTTT
CDR3 protein: CASRSENQPQHF

clone size: .
V gene: TRBV5-1
D gene: TRBD1
J gene: TRBJ2-5
CDR3 DNA: TGCGCCAGCAGCTCCAGGGGGCAAGAGACCCAGTACTTC
CDR3 protein: CASSSRGQETQYF

clone size: once
V gene: TRBV11-2
D gene: .
J gene: TRBJ1-1
CDR3 DNA: TGTGCCAGCAGCTTAGTTGGGACTCATGCTGAAGCTTTCTTT
CDR3 protein: CASSLVGTHAEAFF

clone size: once
V gene: TRBV9
D gene: .
J gene: TRBJ1-5
CDR3 DNA: TGTGCCAGCAGCCCGGGGTGGGGGGGAGGCAATCAGCCCCAGCATTTT
CDR3 protein: CASSPGWGGGNQPQHF

clone size: once
V gene: TRBV9
D gene: .
J gene: TRBJ2-1
CDR3 DNA: TGTGCCAGCAGCGTAGCGGGGGGCCGGAATGAGCAGTTCTTC
CDR3 protein: CASSVAGGRNEQFF

clone size: few
V gene: TRBV9
D gene: TRBD1
J gene: TRBJ1-2
CDR3 DNA: TGTGCCAGCAGCCCCGGGACAGCCTATGGCTACACCTTC
CDR3 protein: CASSPGTAYGYTF

clone size: .
V gene: TRBV19
D gene: .
J gene: TRBJ2-2
CDR3 DNA: TGTGCCAGTTCGGGACTTGCCGGGGAGCTGTTTTTT
CDR3 protein: CASSGLAGELFF

clone size: .
V gene: TRBV24-1
D gene: TRBD1
J gene: TRBJ1-2
CDR3 DNA: TGTGCCACCAGGGGACAGGGCCCTCCTAATTATGGCTACACCTTC
CDR3 protein: CATRGQGPPNYGYTF

clone size: .
V gene: TRBV7-6
D gene: .
J gene: TRBJ1-3
CDR3 DNA: TGTGCCAGCAGCACAGTTGTGGGCGGAAACACCATATATTTT
CDR3 protein: CASSTVVGGNTIYF

clone size: .
V gene: TRBV14
D gene: TRBD1
J gene: TRBJ1-2
CDR3 DNA: TGTGCCAGCAGCCGGCCGGGACAGATCTATGGCTACACCTTC
CDR3 protein: CASSRPGQIYGYTF

clone size: once
V gene: TRBV5-1
D gene: .
J gene: TRBJ1-5
CDR3 DNA: TGCGCCAGCAGCTTGGGCCCATCCTCGGACAGAGTTAATCAGCCCCAGCATTTT
CDR3 protein: CASSLGPSSDRVNQPQHF

clone size: .
V gene: TRBV12-1
D gene: .
J gene: TRBJ2-7
CDR3 DNA: TGTGCCAGCAGCTTTGAGGTCGCTAGCGGGAGGGCCGGGAACGAGCAGTACTTC
CDR3 protein: CASSFEVASGRAGNEQYF

clone size: .
V gene: TRBV27
D gene: .
J gene: TRBJ2-2
CDR3 DNA: TGTGCCAGCAGTTTGGGACATTTGACAGCGAACACCGGGGAGCTGTTTTTT
CDR3 protein: CASSLGHLTANTGELFF

clone size: .
V gene: TRBV3-1/TRBV3-2
D gene: TRBD2
J gene: TRBJ2-7
CDR3 DNA: TGTGCCAGCAGCCAAGATCCCGGGGGGACCTACGAGCAGTACTTC
CDR3 protein: CASSQDPGGTYEQYF

clone size: .
V gene: TRBV18
D gene: TRBD1
J gene: TRBJ2-7
CDR3 DNA: TGTGCCAGCTCTCCCCAAAGAGGGACAGCCTACGAGCAGTACTTC
CDR3 protein: CASSPQRGTAYEQYF

clone size: .
V gene: TRBV25-1
D gene: TRBD1
J gene: TRBJ2-2
CDR3 DNA: TGTGCCAGCAGTGACTCCAGGGGGCCTAGAAACACCGGGGAGCTGTTTTTT
CDR3 protein: CASSDSRGPRNTGELFF

clone size: .
V gene: TRBV3-1/TRBV3-2
D gene: .
J gene: TRBJ1-5
CDR3 DNA: TGTGCCAGCAGCCAAGCAGGTACCAATCAGCCCCAGCATTTT
CDR3 protein: CASSQAGTNQPQHF

clone size: .
V gene: TRBV12-3/TRBV12-4
D gene: .
J gene: TRBJ1-1
CDR3 DNA: TGTGCCACCCGCGGACAGAAGAACACTGAAGCTTTCTTT
CDR3 protein: CATRGQKNTEAFF

clone size: .
V gene: TRBV27
D gene: TRBD2
J gene: TRBJ2-5
CDR3 DNA: TGTGCCAGCAGTTGTCCCCTAGCGGGAGTACAGGAGACCCAGTACTTC
CDR3 protein: CASSCPLAGVQETQYF

clone size: .
V gene: TRBV10-3
D gene: TRBD2
J gene: TRBJ2-5
CDR3 DNA: TGTGCCATCAGTGAGGGACTAGCGGGGGCGGAGACCCAGTACTTC
CDR3 protein: CAISEGLAGAETQYF

clone size: once
V gene: TRBV15
D gene: .
J gene: TRBJ1-2
CDR3 DNA: TGTGCCACCAGCAGAGACAGGGACTCCCCGCGCTACACCTTC
CDR3 protein: CATSRDRDSPRYTF